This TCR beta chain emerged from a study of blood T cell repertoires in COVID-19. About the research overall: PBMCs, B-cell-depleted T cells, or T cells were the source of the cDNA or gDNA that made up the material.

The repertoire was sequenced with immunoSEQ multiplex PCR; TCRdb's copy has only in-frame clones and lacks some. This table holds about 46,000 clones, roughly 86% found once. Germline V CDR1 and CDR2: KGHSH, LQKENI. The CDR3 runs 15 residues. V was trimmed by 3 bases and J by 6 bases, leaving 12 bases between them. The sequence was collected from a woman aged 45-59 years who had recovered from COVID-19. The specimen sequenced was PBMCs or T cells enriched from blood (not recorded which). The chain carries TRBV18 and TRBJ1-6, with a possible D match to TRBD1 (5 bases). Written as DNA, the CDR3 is TGTGCCAGCTCACCTTACGGCGGGACTAATTCACCCCTCCACTTT. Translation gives CASSPYGGTNSPLHF.